One and the same sample provided the 20 T cell receptor beta chains below, sequenced in a study of blood T cell repertoires in COVID-19. TCRdb's table, derived via immunoSEQ multiplex PCR, lists solely in-frame clones and lacks some. The sample records tens of thousands of clones, around nine tenths being singletons. Sequenced input: peripheral blood. Receptors originate from a woman in her sixties or seventies with acute or convalescent COVID-19.

The CDR3 DNA is TGCGCCAGCAGCTTGGGCGGGAGCGCCTACAATGAGCAGTTCTTC. Translation gives CASSLGGSAYNEQFF. The chain combines TRBV5-1 with TRBJ2-1; 7 nucleotides align to TRBD2. The CDR3 runs to 15 residues. CDR1 is SGHRS, CDR2 YFSETQ, per germline. V was clipped by 0 bases and J by 2 bases; unmatched bases: 2. Based on the CDR3 plus reference TRBV5-1 and TRBJ2-1, the full variable domain is KAGVTQTPRYLIKTRGQQVTLSCSPISGHRSVSWYQQTPGQGLQFLFEYFSETQRNKGNFPGRFSGRQFSNSRSEMNVSTLELGDSALYLCASSLGGSAYNEQFFGPGTRLTVL.

CDR3 region: CASSMFTGTLRETQYF. The CDR3 nucleotides read TGTGCCAGTAGTATGTTTACAGGTACCCTCCGCGAGACCCAGTACTTC. The chain has TRBV19 and TRBJ2-5, with D possibly TRBD1 on 5 matching bases. V gave up 3 bases and J gave up 5 bases, with 19 bases separating them. The CDR3 runs to 16 residues. Germline lookup yields CDR1 LNHDA and CDR2 SQIVND (reference sequence).

The V call is TRBV24-1, the J call TRBJ1-5; D ambiguous. Between the trimmed V and J ends, which lost 5 bases and 6 bases, there was a span of 10 bases. This CDR3 spans 13 amino acids. Germline assignment: CDR1 KGHDR and CDR2 SFDVKD. CDR3 nucleotides: TGTGCCACCAGTGGTGGAGTCAGTCAGCCCCAGCATTTT. Its protein is CATSGGVSQPQHF.

The rearrangement uses TRBV7-9 and TRBJ2-1, with D possibly TRBD2 on 5 matching bases. Germline-derived CDR1 and CDR2 are SEHNR and FQNEAQ (reference sequence). The CDR3 extends over 14 amino acids. Trimming took off 5 bases at V and 4 bases at J, with 12 bases between the two ends. The CDR3 loop is CASSPDRGYNEQFF. DNA for the CDR3: TGTGCCAGCAGCCCCGATCGGGGTTACAATGAGCAGTTCTTC.

The rearrangement joins TRBV19 to TRBJ2-1; unclear D gene. Germline loops: CDR1 LNHDA, CDR2 SQIVND (reference sequence). The germline V and J ends were trimmed by 2 bases and 1 base, with 9 bases remaining between them. This CDR3 has 15 amino acids. The CDR3 loop is CASSIQRSSYNEQFF. The CDR3 nucleotides read TGTGCCAGTAGTATACAGCGCAGTTCCTACAATGAGCAGTTCTTC.

The chain is built from TRBV2 and TRBJ2-5; D perhaps matches TRBD1 (6 bases). V lost 5 bases and J 1 base, leaving 11 bases between the germline ends. CDR1 SNHLY and CDR2 FYNNEI come from the germline V gene. CDR3 length: 14 residues. The CDR3 loop reads CASSQRQAQETQYF. For the CDR3, the DNA is TGTGCCAGCAGTCAAAGACAGGCCCAAGAGACCCAGTACTTC.

The table lists this clone with a few counts. The V call is TRBV11-2, the J call TRBJ1-2; 8 positions match TRBD1. The CDR3 is 14 amino acids. Germline lookup yields CDR1 SGHAT and CDR2 FQNNGV. The trim removed 1 base at V and 7 bases at J, leaving 5 bases unmatched. CDR3 region: CASSLGWDRFGYTF. For the CDR3, the DNA is TGTGCCAGCAGCTTAGGTTGGGACAGGTTTGGCTACACCTTC.

The chain uses TRBV19 and TRBJ1-4; D not certain. CDR3 length: 14 residues. Per the germline V gene, CDR1 is LNHDA and CDR2 is SQIVND (reference sequence). Trimming took 5 bases from V and 7 from J, leaving 14 bases between them. The CDR3 protein is CASSGPARGEKLFF. CDR3 nucleotide sequence: TGTGCCAGTAGTGGCCCGGCACGGGGTGAAAAACTGTTTTTT.

This rearrangement joins TRBV3-1 (or the pseudogene TRBV3-2) to TRBJ1-4; 8 nucleotides match TRBD1. The J segment lost 0 bases and the V segment lost 0 bases, leaving 3 bases of the junction unmatched. Per germline, CDR1 LGHDT and CDR2 YNNKEL (reference sequence). This CDR3 spans 17 amino acids. DNA for the CDR3: TGTGCCAGCAGCCAAGATGGACAGGGCACAACTAATGAAAAACTGTTTTTT. Its translation is CASSQDGQGTTNEKLFF.

With regard to this clone: This sample also contains other DNA sequences that code for the same CDR3. This sequence joins TRBV5-1 and TRBJ1-3; D ambiguous. V was pared by 3 bases and J by 2 bases, with 6 bases between. Germline V CDR1 and CDR2: SGHRS, YFSETQ. The CDR3 contains 13 residues. The CDR3 loop reads CASSSGAGNTIYF. CDR3 coding DNA: TGCGCCAGCAGCTCGGGAGCTGGAAACACCATATATTTT. Together with reference TRBV5-1 and TRBJ1-3, the CDR3 gives the full variable domain: KAGVTQTPRYLIKTRGQQVTLSCSPISGHRSVSWYQQTPGQGLQFLFEYFSETQRNKGNFPGRFSGRQFSNSRSEMNVSTLELGDSALYLCASSSGAGNTIYFGEGSWLTVV.

The chain joins TRBV29-1 to TRBJ1-5; D is unclear. The V and J ends lost 3 bases and 0 bases respectively, with 12 bases between them. The CDR3 covers 15 residues. The germline CDR1 and CDR2 sequences are SQVTM and ANQGSEA. The CDR3 here is CSVDSRVVSNQPQHF. The CDR3, as DNA: TGCAGCGTTGATAGCCGGGTTGTTAGCAATCAGCCCCAGCATTTT.

The V and J genes are TRBV9 and TRBJ1-2; TRBD1 aligns across 10 bases. V was clipped by 4 bases and J by 6 bases; unmatched bases: 6. CDR1 and CDR2 from the germline V gene are SGDLS and YYNGEE. The CDR3 covers 14 residues. The CDR3 is CASSPTGTGDGYTF. CDR3 coding DNA: TGTGCCAGCAGCCCCACCGGGACAGGGGATGGCTACACCTTC.

This chain joins TRBV5-1 and TRBJ1-2; D perhaps matches TRBD1 (5 bases). Looked up from germline, CDR1 is SGHRS and CDR2 is YFSETQ. The germline V and J ends were trimmed by 0 bases and 4 bases, with 13 bases remaining between them. The CDR3 contains 15 residues. The CDR3: CASSLDGQGGYGYTF. The DNA for the CDR3 is TGCGCCAGCAGCTTGGACGGGCAGGGCGGCTATGGCTACACCTTC.

This clone turned up a few times. V is TRBV28 and J is TRBJ1-2; 7 nucleotides agree with TRBD1. The germline gives CDR1 MDHEN, CDR2 SYDVKM. Trimming removed 8 bases from V and 8 bases from J; junction bases left unmatched: 5. The CDR3 has 11 residues. CDR3 region: CASHDRVGYTF. DNA for the CDR3: TGTGCCAGCCATGACAGGGTGGGCTACACCTTC.

This rearrangement joins TRBV21-1 to TRBJ2-1; the listed D gene, TRBD1, was not tested against the DNA. TRBV21-1 is a documented pseudogene. The CDR3 runs 14 residues. The CDR3 DNA reads TGTGCCAGCAGCAAAGACCACAGAAACAATGAGCAGTTCTTC. Residues: CASSKDHRNNEQFF.

The chain employs TRBV7-9 and TRBJ1-6, with D tentatively TRBD1 (5 bases). The germline gives CDR1 SEHNR, CDR2 FQNEAQ (reference sequence). Trimming took 5 bases from V and 7 from J, leaving 15 bases between them. This CDR3 spans 15 amino acids. CDR3 sequence reads: CASSQEGWGNSPLHF. For the CDR3, the DNA is TGTGCCAGCAGCCAGGAGGGTTGGGGGAATTCACCCCTCCACTTT.

V and J are TRBV20-1 and TRBJ1-2, with D perhaps matching TRBD1 (6 bases). Trimming cost V 3 bases and J 0 bases, with 17 bases left between them. Germline V gene sequence: CDR1 DFQATT, CDR2 SNEGSKA (reference sequence). The CDR3 extends over 16 amino acids. CDR3 in DNA: TGCAGTGCTAGTTTTGAGTTAGGGGGATCTAACTATGGCTACACCTTC. Its translation: CSASFELGGSNYGYTF.

The V and J genes are TRBV5-1 and TRBJ1-1; 9 bases agree with TRBD1. This CDR3 has 13 residues. Germline lookup yields CDR1 SGHRS and CDR2 YFSETQ. J lost 5 bases, V lost 5 bases, and 4 bases had no gene match. The CDR3 DNA is TGCGCCAGCAGACAGGGGGCTCATACTGAAGCTTTCTTT. Its protein product is CASRQGAHTEAFF.

The count of this clone is one. The CDR3 is CASSGRQGATNEKLFF. The CDR3 DNA sequence: TGTGCCAGCAGTGGTCGGCAAGGAGCAACTAATGAAAAACTGTTTTTT. The rearrangement uses TRBV14 and TRBJ1-4; D gene uncertain. Trimming took 6 bases from V and 0 from J, leaving 14 bases between them. The V gene's germline CDR1 is SGHDN and CDR2 FVKESK. The CDR3 is 16 amino acids.

The chain has TRBV6-5 and TRBJ1-1; D not resolved. Germline values: CDR1 MNHEY, CDR2 SVGAGI. The CDR3 sequence is 14 residues long. V lost 8 bases to trimming and J lost 0 bases, with 13 bases between them. The CDR3 DNA reads TGTGCCAGCCGGAATGGCGGTATGAACACTGAAGCTTTCTTT. This sequence encodes CASRNGGMNTEAFF.